This TCR beta chain was captured in a study of shared clonotypes between healthy human individuals. On the study more broadly: The plates for each donor numbered three CD4 naive, three CD4 memory, two CD8 naive and one CD8 memory. Points from the study as a whole: Lower generation probabilities were found for non-shared clonotypes than for those shared by all four donors.

CDR3 length equals 12 residues. Trimming removed 4 bases at V and 5 bases at J, with 8 bases between. The germline gives CDR1 SQVTM, CDR2 ANQGSEA. TCRdb's copy holds only in-frame clones and misses some; the assay was immunoSEQ multiplex PCR. Here the sample spans fewer than 1.6 million clones, roughly 98.5% being singletons. Concerning this clone: The antigen is not known.

Sequencing used naive CD4+ T cells sorted from blood. Subset here: CD45RA+ positively selected. This sequence originates from a man under 40 in good health. The chain joins TRBV29-1 to TRBJ2-2; D is ambiguous. CDR3 loop: CSVVGLTGELFF. CDR3 in DNA: TGCAGCGTTGTTGGGCTGACCGGGGAGCTGTTTTTT.